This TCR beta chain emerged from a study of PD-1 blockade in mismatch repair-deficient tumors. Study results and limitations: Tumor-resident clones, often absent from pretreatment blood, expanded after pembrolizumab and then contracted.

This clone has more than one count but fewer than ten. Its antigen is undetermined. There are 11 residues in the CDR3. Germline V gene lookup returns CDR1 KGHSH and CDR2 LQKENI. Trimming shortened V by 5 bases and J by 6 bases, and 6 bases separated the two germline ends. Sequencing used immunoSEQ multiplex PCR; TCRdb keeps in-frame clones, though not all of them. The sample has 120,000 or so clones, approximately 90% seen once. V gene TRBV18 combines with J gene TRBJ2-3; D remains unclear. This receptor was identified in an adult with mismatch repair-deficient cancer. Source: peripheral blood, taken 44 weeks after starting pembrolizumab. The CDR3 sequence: CASSSVDTQYF. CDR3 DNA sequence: TGTGCCAGCTCATCGGTGGATACGCAGTATTTT.